This T cell receptor (beta chain) emerged from a study of response to subunit inactivated influenza vaccine. Study results and caveats: Each seasonal influenza vaccination recruits few new T cells, the authors suggested.

This clonotype was found many times. The antigen is undetermined. TCRdb passed the RT-PCR reads through MiXCR, listing each CDR3 protein once. This sample has just under 250,000 distinct CDR3 sequences, with more than 9% found just once. CDR3 length equals 14 residues. From germline, CDR1 is LGHNA and CDR2 YSLEER. V dropped 1 base and J dropped 3 bases, with 9 bases sitting between them. V gene TRBV4-3 combines with J gene TRBJ2-5; D might be TRBD1 (5 bases). This receptor was obtained from a man aged 50 to 59 who received an inactivated influenza vaccine. The material was non-naive T cells sorted from PBMCs, obtained 14 to 15 days before vaccination. The CDR3 DNA reads as TGCGCCAGCAGCCAAGGACAGAGTAAAGAGACCCAGTACTTC. Protein: CASSQGQSKETQYF.